Here is one T cell receptor beta chain with its context. Method: immunoSEQ multiplex PCR; TCRdb's copy keeps in-frame clones and lacks some. This table holds 34,000 or so clones, 73% found once. This sample is drawn from a study of T cells in tumors after PD-1 blockade. Background on the study: No patient had prior checkpoint blockade, systemic immunosuppression, or radiotherapy within 4 weeks. During anti-PD-1 treatment, some patients continued daily vismodegib 150 mg. Either cemiplimab 350 mg every 2 weeks or pembrolizumab 200 mg every 3 weeks was given.

Genomic DNA template from tumor biopsies or peripheral blood, roughly 616 ng to 6,004 ng input. This CDR3 region has 14 residues. Trimming pared 1 base from V and 4 bases from J, leaving 8 bases between. Germline V gives CDR1 LGHNA, CDR2 YSLEER. The chain has TRBV4-3 and TRBJ2-1, with D hard to call. Specimen: PBMCs, collected after anti-PD-1 treatment. The receptor was isolated from a human donor with basal cell carcinoma. The CDR3 spells CASSQVGGYNEQFF. CDR3 coding DNA: TGCGCCAGCAGCCAAGTTGGTGGATACAATGAGCAGTTCTTC.